This entry features one T cell receptor (beta chain) sequence. This clonotype was seen many times. Which antigen it targets is not known. No base-level quality is on record; no much larger clone is a single base apart. Library method: 5' RACE. These reads were obtained on a NextSeq 500. Unique molecular identifiers were attached to individual cDNA molecules in the TCR library protocol so that sequencing error and PCR bias could be corrected. Sequencing covered both TCR alpha and beta chains, and within each sample the abundances of alpha and beta sequences were tightly co-correlated. The authors' analysis ran thus. Decombinator V4 was used to annotate the V gene, J gene and CDR3 of the TCR sequences. TCRs were defined as expanded if a significant change between any two time points was detected under a Poisson model with p below 0.0001. TCR abundances were normalised to the total number of TCRs sequenced per sample and were expressed as counts per million. MAIT TCRs were defined by TRAV1-2 paired with TRAJ12, TRAJ20 or TRAJ33, and iNKT TCRs by TRAV10 paired with TRAJ18. VDJdb, accessed on 1 November 2021, was searched for TCRs annotated for CMV, EBV and SARS-CoV-2, and TCRs annotated for more than one antigen were excluded. TCRdb reprocessed the public reads (quality trimming at Q25 with fastp, clone calling with MiXCR) and kept in-frame beta chains. Each CDR3 protein gets just one entry, which takes the most common genes and DNA from the rows behind it. The authors' filters were not applied to this entry. The sample table lists about 25,000 distinct CDR3 sequences, about 5.5% of them with a count of one. The top ten clones comprise 2% to 3% of the sample.

The study was a case-control design nested within a healthcare worker cohort in London, UK, with weekly nasopharyngeal swab PCR tests and blood sampling. Healthcare workers were recruited during the week of the UK lockdown, between 23 and 31 March 2020, and followed weekly for up to about 15 weeks. This sample stems from a study of early T cells in non-severe SARS-CoV-2 infection (dated by TCRdb to the early 2020s). Regarding the research as a whole: Because TCR sequencing was done on bulk RNA from unsorted whole blood, the alpha and beta chains could not be paired.

Reading from cysteine to phenylalanine, the CDR3 counts 16 amino acids. Just the 48-base CDR3 DNA is kept, in frame starting at base 1. The germline V gene sets CDR1 to LGHNA and CDR2 to YSLEER. Trimmed from V: 0 bases; trimmed from J: 5 bases; junction bases lacking a gene match: 7. Results and caveats for the whole study, not just this receptor: Matching against VDJdb was skewed toward anti-spike CD8 responses, likely underestimated virus-specific expansions, and missed private and CD4 specificities.

Sequenced: whole blood. The rearranged chain carries TRBV4-3 and TRBJ2-3, with 8 bases matching TRBD2. The clonotype comes from an adult who was a healthcare worker with PCR-confirmed SARS-CoV-2 infection or an uninfected control (not recorded which). The CDR3: CASSQDGGGYGDTQYF. The nucleotide sequence reads TGCGCCAGCAGCCAAGATGGCGGGGGGTACGGAGATACGCAGTATTTT.